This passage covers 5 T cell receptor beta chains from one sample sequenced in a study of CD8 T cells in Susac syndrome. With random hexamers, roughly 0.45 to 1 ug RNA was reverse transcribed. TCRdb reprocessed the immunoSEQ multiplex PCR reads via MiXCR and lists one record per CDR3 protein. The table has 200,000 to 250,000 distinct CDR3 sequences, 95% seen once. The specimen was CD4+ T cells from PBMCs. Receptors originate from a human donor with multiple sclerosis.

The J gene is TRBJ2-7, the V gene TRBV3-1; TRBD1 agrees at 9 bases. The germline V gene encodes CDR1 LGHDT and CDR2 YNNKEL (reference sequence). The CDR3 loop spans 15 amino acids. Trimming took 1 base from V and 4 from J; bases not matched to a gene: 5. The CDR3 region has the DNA TGTGCCAGCAGCCAAGCCCGGGACAGGGAGTACGAGCAGTACTTC. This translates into CASSQARDREYEQYF.

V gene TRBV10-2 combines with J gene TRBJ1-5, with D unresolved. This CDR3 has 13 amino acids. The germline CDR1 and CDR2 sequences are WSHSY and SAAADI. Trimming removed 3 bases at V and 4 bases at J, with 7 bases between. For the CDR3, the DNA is TGCGCCAGCAGTGACGCCAGAAATCAGCCCCAGCATTTT. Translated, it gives CASSDARNQPQHF.

The CDR3 reads CASSLGRGLYGYTF. CDR3 DNA: TGTGCCAGCAGTTTGGGCAGGGGGCTCTATGGCTACACCTTC. This chain connects TRBV27 to TRBJ1-2; 8 bases align to TRBD1. This CDR3 has 14 amino acids. Germline V gives CDR1 MNHEY, CDR2 SMNVEV (reference sequence). Trimming took 3 bases from V and 4 from J; bases not matched to a gene: 4.

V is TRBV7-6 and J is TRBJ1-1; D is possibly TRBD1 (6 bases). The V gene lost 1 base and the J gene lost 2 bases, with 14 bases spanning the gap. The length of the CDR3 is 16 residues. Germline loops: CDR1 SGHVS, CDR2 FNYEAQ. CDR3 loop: CASSLGGATSNTEAFF. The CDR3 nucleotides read TGTGCCAGCAGCTTAGGGGGGGCCACCTCTAACACTGAAGCTTTCTTT.

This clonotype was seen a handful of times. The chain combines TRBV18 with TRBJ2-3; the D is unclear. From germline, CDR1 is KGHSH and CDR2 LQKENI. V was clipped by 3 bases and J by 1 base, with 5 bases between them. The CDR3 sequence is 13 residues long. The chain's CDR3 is CASSPDGTDTQYF. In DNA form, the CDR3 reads TGTGCCAGCTCACCGGACGGCACAGATACGCAGTATTTT. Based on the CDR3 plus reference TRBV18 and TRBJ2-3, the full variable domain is NAGVMQNPRHLVRRRGQEARLRCSPMKGHSHVYWYRQLPEEGLKFMVYLQKENIIDESGMPKERFSAEFPKEGPSILRIQQVVRGDSAAYFCASSPDGTDTQYFGPGTRLTVL.